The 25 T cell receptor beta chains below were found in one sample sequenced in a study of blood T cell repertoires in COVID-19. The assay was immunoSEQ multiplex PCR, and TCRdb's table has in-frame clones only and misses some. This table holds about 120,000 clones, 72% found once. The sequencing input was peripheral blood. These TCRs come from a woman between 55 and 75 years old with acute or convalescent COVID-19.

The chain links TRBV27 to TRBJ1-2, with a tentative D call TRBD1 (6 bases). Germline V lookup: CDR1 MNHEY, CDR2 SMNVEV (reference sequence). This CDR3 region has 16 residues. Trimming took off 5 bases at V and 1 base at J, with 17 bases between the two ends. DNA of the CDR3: TGTGCCAGCAGTCTGACTCGGACAGCACTTAACTATGGCTACACCTTC. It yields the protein CASSLTRTALNYGYTF.

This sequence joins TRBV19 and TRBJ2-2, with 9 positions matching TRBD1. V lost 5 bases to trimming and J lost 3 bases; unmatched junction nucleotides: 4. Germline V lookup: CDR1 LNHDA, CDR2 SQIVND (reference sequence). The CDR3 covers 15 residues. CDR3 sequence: CASSPTGGYTGELFF. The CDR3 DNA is TGTGCCAGTAGTCCGACAGGGGGGTACACCGGGGAGCTGTTTTTT.

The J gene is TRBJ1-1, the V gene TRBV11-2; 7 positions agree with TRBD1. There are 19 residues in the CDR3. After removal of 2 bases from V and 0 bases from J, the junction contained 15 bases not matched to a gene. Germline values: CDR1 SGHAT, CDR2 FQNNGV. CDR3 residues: CASSLNNRGYSLLNTEAFF. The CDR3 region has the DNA TGTGCCAGCAGCTTAAACAACAGGGGCTACTCTCTATTGAACACTGAAGCTTTCTTT.

CDR3 bases: TGTGCCAGCAGTTTAGGTGGAGGGGCTTTCTTT. Amino acid sequence: CASSLGGGAFF. The chain is built from TRBV12-3 or TRBV12-4 and TRBJ1-1; no firm D call. This CDR3 has 11 residues. The V gene lost 1 base and the J gene lost 11 bases, with 8 bases spanning the gap.

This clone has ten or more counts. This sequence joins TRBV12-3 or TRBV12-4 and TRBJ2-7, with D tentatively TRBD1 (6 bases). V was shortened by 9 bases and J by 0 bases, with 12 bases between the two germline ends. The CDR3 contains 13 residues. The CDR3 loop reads CASQRTVSYEQYF. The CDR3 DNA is TGTGCCAGTCAACGGACAGTCTCCTACGAGCAGTACTTC.

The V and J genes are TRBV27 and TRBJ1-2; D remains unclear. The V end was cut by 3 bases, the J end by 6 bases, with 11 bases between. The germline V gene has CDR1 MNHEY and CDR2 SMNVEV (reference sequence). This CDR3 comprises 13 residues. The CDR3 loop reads CASSFRTSDGYTF. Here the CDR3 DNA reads TGTGCCAGCAGTTTCCGTACAAGTGATGGCTACACCTTC.

The CDR3 bases are TGTGCCAGCAGTCGCCTAGCGGGGGGTTACTACGAGCAGTACTTC. It encodes CASSRLAGGYYEQYF. V usage is TRBV2 and J usage is TRBJ2-7, with 11 bases that match TRBD2. Germline values: CDR1 SNHLY, CDR2 FYNNEI. This CDR3 comprises 15 residues. V was clipped by 5 bases and J by 3 bases; unmatched bases: 6.

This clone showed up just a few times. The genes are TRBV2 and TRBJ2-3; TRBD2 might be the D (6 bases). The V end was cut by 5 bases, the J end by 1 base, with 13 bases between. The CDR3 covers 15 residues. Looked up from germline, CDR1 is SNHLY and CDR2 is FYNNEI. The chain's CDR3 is CASSPRLVGTDTQYF. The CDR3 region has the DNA TGTGCCAGCAGTCCAAGACTAGTAGGCACAGATACGCAGTATTTT.

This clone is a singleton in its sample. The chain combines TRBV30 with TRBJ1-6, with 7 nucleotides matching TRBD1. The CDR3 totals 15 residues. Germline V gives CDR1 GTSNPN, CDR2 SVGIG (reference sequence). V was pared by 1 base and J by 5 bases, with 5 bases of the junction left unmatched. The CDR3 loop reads CAWSGRGQHNSPLHF. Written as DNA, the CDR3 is TGTGCCTGGAGTGGGAGGGGACAGCATAATTCACCCCTCCACTTT.

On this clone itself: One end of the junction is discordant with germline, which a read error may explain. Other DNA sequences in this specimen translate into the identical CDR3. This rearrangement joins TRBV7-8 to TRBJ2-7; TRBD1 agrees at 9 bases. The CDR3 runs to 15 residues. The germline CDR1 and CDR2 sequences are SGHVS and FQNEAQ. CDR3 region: CASRLDRGKVYEQYF. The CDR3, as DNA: TGCGCCAGCAGGTTAGACAGGGGGAAGGTCTACGAGCAGTACTTC.

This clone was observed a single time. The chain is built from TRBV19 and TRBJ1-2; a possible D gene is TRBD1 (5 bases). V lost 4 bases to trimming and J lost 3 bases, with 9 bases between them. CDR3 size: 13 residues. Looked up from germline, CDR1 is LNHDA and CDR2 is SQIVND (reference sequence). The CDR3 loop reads CASSKQVYYGYTF. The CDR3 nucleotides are TGTGCCAGTAGTAAACAGGTTTACTATGGCTACACCTTC.

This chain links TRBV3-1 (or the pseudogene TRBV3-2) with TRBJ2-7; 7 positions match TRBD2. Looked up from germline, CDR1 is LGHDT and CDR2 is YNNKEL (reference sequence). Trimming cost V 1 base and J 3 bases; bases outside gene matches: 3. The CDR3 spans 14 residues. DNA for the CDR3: TGTGCCAGCAGCCAAGGGACTAGTCTCTACGAGCAGTACTTC. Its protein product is CASSQGTSLYEQYF.

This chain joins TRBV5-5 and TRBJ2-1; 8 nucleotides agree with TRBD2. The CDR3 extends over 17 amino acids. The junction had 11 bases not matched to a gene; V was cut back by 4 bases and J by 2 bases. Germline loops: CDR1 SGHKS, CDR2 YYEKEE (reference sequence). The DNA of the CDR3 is TGTGCCAGCAGCCCGACGGCACAGCGGGGGACCTACAATGAGCAGTTCTTC. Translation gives CASSPTAQRGTYNEQFF.

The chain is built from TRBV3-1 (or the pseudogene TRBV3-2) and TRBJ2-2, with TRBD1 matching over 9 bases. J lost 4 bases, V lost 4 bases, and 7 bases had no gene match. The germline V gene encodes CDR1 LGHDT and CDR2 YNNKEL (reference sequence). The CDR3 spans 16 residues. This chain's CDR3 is CASSLTGGGVTGELFF. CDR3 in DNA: TGTGCCAGCAGCCTAACAGGGGGCGGCGTCACCGGGGAGCTGTTTTTT.

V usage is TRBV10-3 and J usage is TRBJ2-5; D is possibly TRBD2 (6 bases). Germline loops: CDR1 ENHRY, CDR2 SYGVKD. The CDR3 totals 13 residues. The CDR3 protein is CAVRWGDQETQYF. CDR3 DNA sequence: TGTGCGGTGCGATGGGGGGACCAAGAGACCCAGTACTTC.

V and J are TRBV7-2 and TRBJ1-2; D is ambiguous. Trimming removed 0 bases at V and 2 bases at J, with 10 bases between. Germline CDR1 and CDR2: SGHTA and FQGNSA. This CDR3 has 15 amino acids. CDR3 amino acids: CASSLASRANYGYTF. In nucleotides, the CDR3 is TGTGCCAGCAGCTTAGCTTCGCGGGCCAACTATGGCTACACCTTC.

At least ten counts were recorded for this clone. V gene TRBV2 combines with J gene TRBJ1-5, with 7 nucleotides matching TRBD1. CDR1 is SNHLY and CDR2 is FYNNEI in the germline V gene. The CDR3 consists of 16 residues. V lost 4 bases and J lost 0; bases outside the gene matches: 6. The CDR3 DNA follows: TGTGCCAGCAGTGGGACAGGTGGACGTAGCAATCAGCCCCAGCATTTT. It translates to CASSGTGGRSNQPQHF.

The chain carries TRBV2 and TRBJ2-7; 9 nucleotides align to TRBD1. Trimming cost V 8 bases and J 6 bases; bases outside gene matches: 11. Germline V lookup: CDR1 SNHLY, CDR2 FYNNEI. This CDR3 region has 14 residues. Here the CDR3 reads CASARDRVPGEQYF. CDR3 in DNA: TGTGCCAGCGCCCGGGACAGGGTACCGGGCGAGCAGTACTTC.

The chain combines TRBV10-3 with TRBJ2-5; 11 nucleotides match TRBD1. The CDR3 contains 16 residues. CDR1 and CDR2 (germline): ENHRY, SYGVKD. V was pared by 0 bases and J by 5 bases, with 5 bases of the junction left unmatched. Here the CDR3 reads CAISESGQGVKETQYF. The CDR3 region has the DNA TGTGCCATCAGTGAGTCGGGACAGGGGGTAAAGGAGACCCAGTACTTC.

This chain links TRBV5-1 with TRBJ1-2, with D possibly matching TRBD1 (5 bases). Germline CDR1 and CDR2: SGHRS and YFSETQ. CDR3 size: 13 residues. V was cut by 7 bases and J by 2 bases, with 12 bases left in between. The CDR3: CASASGGNYGYTF. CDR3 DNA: TGCGCCAGCGCCAGTGGGGGGAACTATGGCTACACCTTC.

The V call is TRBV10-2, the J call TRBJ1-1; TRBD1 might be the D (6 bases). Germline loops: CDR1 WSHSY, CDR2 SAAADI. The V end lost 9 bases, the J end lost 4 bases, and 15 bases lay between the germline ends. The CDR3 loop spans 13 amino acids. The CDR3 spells CASLADRGTEAFF. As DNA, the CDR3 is TGCGCCAGTCTTGCGGACAGAGGCACTGAAGCTTTCTTT.

For the CDR3, the DNA is TGTGCCAGCAGACACACTAGCGGGGGTGATGAGCAGTTCTTC. It is translated as CASRHTSGGDEQFF. The chain carries TRBV27 and TRBJ2-1; TRBD2 matches 11 bases. Germline CDR1 is MNHEY and CDR2 is SMNVEV (reference sequence). The junction had 6 bases not matched to a gene; V was cut back by 6 bases and J by 8 bases. This CDR3 region has 14 residues.

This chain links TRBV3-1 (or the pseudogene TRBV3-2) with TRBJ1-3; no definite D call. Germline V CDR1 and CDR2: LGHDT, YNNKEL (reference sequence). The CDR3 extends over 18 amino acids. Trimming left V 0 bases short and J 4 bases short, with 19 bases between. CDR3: CASSQDLQMALWGNTIYF. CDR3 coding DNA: TGTGCCAGCAGCCAAGATTTGCAGATGGCTCTCTGGGGAAACACCATATATTTT.

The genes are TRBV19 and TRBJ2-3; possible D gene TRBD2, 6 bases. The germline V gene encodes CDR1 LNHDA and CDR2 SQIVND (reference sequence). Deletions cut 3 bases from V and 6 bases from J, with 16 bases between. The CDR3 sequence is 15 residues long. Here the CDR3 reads CASSIGAGMADTQYF. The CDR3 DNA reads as TGTGCCAGTAGTATCGGGGCGGGGATGGCGGATACGCAGTATTTT.

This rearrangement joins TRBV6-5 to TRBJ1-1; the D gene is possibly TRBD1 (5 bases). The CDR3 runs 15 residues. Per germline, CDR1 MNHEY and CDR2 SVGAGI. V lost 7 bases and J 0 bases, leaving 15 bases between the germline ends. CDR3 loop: CASTKLGGLNTEAFF. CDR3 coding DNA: TGTGCCAGCACCAAACTGGGGGGGTTGAACACTGAAGCTTTCTTT.